The 32 T cell receptor beta chains below all came from one sample that was sequenced in a study of OX40 agonist ivuxolimab in advanced cancers. Here immunoSEQ multiplex PCR was the method, and the copy in TCRdb shows in-frame clones only, minus some. This sample has under 90,000 clones, with over 85% found just once. Source: CD4+ or CD8+ T cells sorted from blood, taken in a trial of the OX40 agonist ivuxolimab. These receptors came from an adult with an advanced solid tumor such as melanoma, head and neck, liver or kidney cancer.

The V call is TRBV19, the J call TRBJ2-1, with D perhaps TRBD1 (7 bases). Germline V gene data show CDR1 as LNHDA and CDR2 as SQIVND (reference sequence). V lost 9 bases, J lost 7 bases, and 22 bases lay in between. CDR3 length: 15 amino acids. In DNA, the CDR3 is TGTGCCAGCCTCAGTACAGGGGCGGGATGGAATGAGCAGTTCTTC. Its translation: CASLSTGAGWNEQFF. Supplemented by reference TRBV19 and TRBJ2-1, the full variable domain reads DGGITQSPKYLFRKEGQNVTLSCEQNLNHDAMYWYRQDPGQGLRLIYYSQIVNDFQKGDIAEGYSVSREKKESFPLTVTSAQKNPTAFYLCASLSTGAGWNEQFFGPGTRLTVL.

This clone has more than one count but fewer than ten. V usage is TRBV6-1 and J usage is TRBJ1-2; 7 bases are shared with TRBD1. V shed 6 bases, J shed 7 bases, and the junction held 11 bases outside the gene matches. The CDR3 runs 14 residues. CDR1 MNHNS and CDR2 SASEGT come from the germline V gene. The CDR3, as DNA: TGTGCCAGCAGGGACAGGATCGACGGGGGTGGCTACACCTTC. Translated, it gives CASRDRIDGGGYTF.

CDR3 coding DNA: TGTGCCAGCAGCCTGGACGGGGGTAACTACAATGAGCAGTTCTTC. Translated: CASSLDGGNYNEQFF. V gene TRBV7-9 combines with J gene TRBJ2-1, with TRBD2 as a possible D gene (6 bases). V lost 5 bases and J lost 3, with 14 bases in between. Germline CDR1 reads SEHNR; CDR2 reads FQNEAQ (reference sequence). The CDR3 extends over 15 amino acids. Full variable domain (outside the CDR3, taken from reference TRBV7-9 and TRBJ2-1): DTGVSQNPRHKITKRGQNVTFRCDPISEHNRLYWYRQTLGQGPEFLTYFQNEAQLEKSRLLSDRFSAERPKGSFSTLEIQRTEQGDSAMYLCASSLDGGNYNEQFFGPGTRLTVL.

The chain is built from TRBV29-1 and TRBJ2-3, with a possible D match to TRBD2 (6 bases). The V end lost 6 bases, the J end lost 4 bases, and 8 bases lay between the germline ends. Germline loops: CDR1 SQVTM, CDR2 ANQGSEA. CDR3 length: 11 amino acids. The CDR3 loop is CSVGEADTQYF. The DNA for the CDR3 is TGCAGCGTCGGGGAGGCAGATACGCAGTATTTT.

This chain joins TRBV5-1 and TRBJ1-2; 10 positions agree with TRBD1. Germline-derived CDR1 and CDR2 are SGHRS and YFSETQ. Trimming took 2 bases from V and 8 from J; bases not matched to a gene: 9. CDR3 length: 15 residues. This chain's CDR3 is CASSFRQGASAGYTF. DNA for the CDR3: TGCGCCAGCAGCTTTAGACAGGGGGCATCTGCGGGCTACACCTTC.

The rearrangement uses TRBV11-2 and TRBJ1-5; possibly TRBD1 for D (6 bases). Germline CDR1 SGHAT, CDR2 FQNNGV. CDR3 size: 14 residues. V shed 5 bases and J shed 0 bases, with 8 bases lying between them. The DNA of the CDR3 is TGTGCCAGCAGCCCGGACAGTAGCAATCAGCCCCAGCATTTT. Protein: CASSPDSSNQPQHF.

The rearrangement joins TRBV7-6 to TRBJ2-5, with D maybe TRBD2 (6 bases). This CDR3 has 13 residues. CDR1 and CDR2 from the germline V gene are SGHVS and FNYEAQ. V was shortened by 3 bases and J by 3 bases, with 8 bases between the two germline ends. Here the CDR3 reads CASSFGGKETQYF. DNA for the CDR3: TGTGCCAGCAGCTTTGGAGGGAAAGAGACCCAGTACTTC.

This chain joins TRBV7-6 and TRBJ2-7; D is perhaps TRBD1 or TRBD2 (5 bases each). The V gene's germline CDR1 is SGHVS and CDR2 FNYEAQ. This CDR3 is 13 amino acids long. Trimming shortened V by 3 bases and J by 6 bases, and 12 bases separated the two germline ends. CDR3 in amino acids: CASSLVGTFEQYF. CDR3 nucleotide sequence: TGTGCCAGCAGCTTGGTAGGGACCTTCGAGCAGTACTTC.

The chain employs TRBV6-1 and TRBJ1-5; D perhaps matches TRBD1 (5 bases). Between the trimmed V and J ends, which lost 1 base and 9 bases, there was a span of 13 bases. The CDR3 extends over 14 amino acids. Germline values: CDR1 MNHNS, CDR2 SASEGT. DNA for the CDR3: TGTGCCAGCAGTGAAGGGTGGCACGGGGCGCCCCAGCATTTT. It yields the protein CASSEGWHGAPQHF.

The sample holds one count of this clone. V usage is TRBV19 and J usage is TRBJ2-3; D is possibly TRBD1 (6 bases). V lost 5 bases and J 5 bases, leaving 11 bases between the germline ends. CDR1 and CDR2 from the germline V gene are LNHDA and SQIVND (reference sequence). This CDR3 is built from 13 residues. The CDR3 loop is CASSLGGEDTQYF. In DNA form, the CDR3 reads TGTGCCAGTAGTTTAGGGGGAGAAGATACGCAGTATTTT.

The CDR3 reads CASSLAGPGEQFF. In nucleotides, the CDR3 is TGTGCCAGCAGCTTGGCGGGACCTGGGGAGCAGTTCTTC. The gene calls are TRBV5-6 and TRBJ2-1, with D perhaps being TRBD1 or TRBD2 (5 bases each). With 0 bases removed from V and 10 bases from J, the gap between germline ends came to 11 bases. This CDR3 is 13 amino acids long. The germline CDR1 and CDR2 sequences are SGHDT and YYEEEE.

The chain carries TRBV15 and TRBJ1-5; D gene uncertain. From germline, CDR1 is LNHNV and CDR2 YYDKDF (reference sequence). Trimming took off 0 bases at V and 3 bases at J, with 9 bases between the two ends. The CDR3 covers 15 residues. CDR3 protein: CATSREVFTNQPQHF. The CDR3, as DNA: TGTGCCACCAGCAGAGAGGTATTTACCAATCAGCCCCAGCATTTT.

This clone came up once. The rearrangement links TRBV7-8 to TRBJ2-7; D ambiguous. With 2 bases removed from V and 5 bases from J, the gap between germline ends came to 13 bases. This CDR3 contains 14 residues. Germline-derived CDR1 and CDR2 are SGHVS and FQNEAQ. This chain's CDR3 is CASSLRSNGDEQYF. The CDR3 coding sequence is TGTGCCAGCAGCTTACGCTCCAATGGGGACGAGCAGTACTTC.

The chain uses TRBV5-1 and TRBJ2-7; 9 nucleotides agree with TRBD2. The trim removed 4 bases at V and 4 bases at J, leaving 6 bases unmatched. Germline-derived CDR1 and CDR2 are SGHRS and YFSETQ. The CDR3 has 14 amino acids. The CDR3 here is CASSASGTSYEQYF. The CDR3 region has the DNA TGCGCCAGCAGCGCTAGCGGGACCTCTTACGAGCAGTACTTC.

The chain recombines TRBV5-1 with TRBJ2-3; TRBD1 might be the D (5 bases). The ends were cut back, 2 bases at V and 0 bases at J, with 7 bases in the middle. CDR1 and CDR2 from the germline V gene are SGHRS and YFSETQ. The CDR3 length is 14 residues. The CDR3 DNA sequence: TGCGCCAGCAGCTTCCGACAGAGCACAGATACGCAGTATTTT. It codes for CASSFRQSTDTQYF.

The chain employs TRBV15 and TRBJ2-5, with 7 bases aligning to TRBD2. This CDR3 region has 15 residues. CDR1 is LNHNV and CDR2 is YYDKDF in the germline V gene (reference sequence). Unmatched junction bases numbered 6, after V lost 0 bases and J lost 5 bases. CDR3 coding DNA: TGTGCCACCAGCAGAGACCAAGCGGGACCGGAGACCCAGTACTTC. Encoded protein: CATSRDQAGPETQYF.

The chain carries TRBV9 and TRBJ2-2; D is unresolved. CDR1 and CDR2 (germline): SGDLS, YYNGEE. The CDR3 sequence is 17 residues long. V dropped 4 bases and J dropped 0 bases, with 16 bases sitting between them. The CDR3, as DNA: TGTGCCAGCAGCCCCAACACCCGCGGTACGAACACCGGGGAGCTGTTTTTT. This gives the protein CASSPNTRGTNTGELFF. The full variable domain, rest sourced from reference TRBV9 and TRBJ2-2, is DSGVTQTPKHLITATGQRVTLRCSPRSGDLSVYWYQQSLDQGLQFLIQYYNGEERAKGNILERFSAQQFPDLHSELNLSSLELGDSALYFCASSPNTRGTNTGELFFGEGSRLTVL.

The chain recombines TRBV11-2 with TRBJ2-1; 7 nucleotides line up with TRBD1. This CDR3 spans 15 amino acids. V shed 9 bases and J 4 bases; nucleotides not matched to a gene: 12. Germline assignment: CDR1 SGHAT and CDR2 FQNNGV. The CDR3 here is CASSRPGQLYNEQFF. In DNA form, the CDR3 reads TGTGCCAGTTCCCGACCGGGACAGCTATACAATGAGCAGTTCTTC.

The chain recombines TRBV5-1 with TRBJ2-7, with TRBD1 matching 7 bases. The CDR3 has 13 residues. CDR1 and CDR2 from the germline V gene are SGHRS and YFSETQ. V lost 1 base to trimming and J lost 4 bases; unmatched junction nucleotides: 2. The CDR3 spells CASSLTGVYEQYF. CDR3 in DNA: TGCGCCAGCAGCTTGACAGGGGTGTACGAGCAGTACTTC.

The J gene is TRBJ2-3, the V gene TRBV29-1; no definite D call. The CDR3 loop spans 11 amino acids. CDR1 is SQVTM and CDR2 is ANQGSEA in the germline V gene. V was shortened by 7 bases and J by 2 bases, with 7 bases between the two germline ends. The CDR3 nucleotides are TGCAGCGCACGATTCACAGATACGCAGTATTTT. Its protein is CSARFTDTQYF.

The genes are TRBV29-1 and TRBJ1-2; TRBD1 is a possible D gene (6 bases). Trimming left V 7 bases short and J 6 bases short, with 12 bases between. Germline-derived CDR1 and CDR2 are SQVTM and ANQGSEA. The CDR3 is 11 residues long. This CDR3 reads CSAGGADGYTF. CDR3 nucleotides: TGCAGCGCCGGGGGCGCGGATGGCTACACCTTC.

This clone was observed a handful of times. The V and J genes are TRBV7-8 and TRBJ1-5, with D possibly being TRBD1 (5 bases). The V gene's germline CDR1 is SGHVS and CDR2 FQNEAQ. The CDR3 is 16 residues long. Trimming took off 3 bases at V and 1 base at J, with 13 bases between the two ends. DNA of the CDR3: TGTGCCAGCAGCTTTCTAAGGGCAGGGAGCAATCAGCCCCAGCATTTT. Protein sequence: CASSFLRAGSNQPQHF.

V usage is TRBV6-1 and J usage is TRBJ1-4; D unresolved. Germline V gives CDR1 MNHNS, CDR2 SASEGT. V dropped 10 bases and J dropped 0 bases, with 9 bases sitting between them. The CDR3 consists of 13 residues. The CDR3 sequence: CATYSATNEKLFF. CDR3 nucleotide sequence: TGTGCCACCTACAGTGCAACTAATGAAAAACTGTTTTTT.

V usage is TRBV19 and J usage is TRBJ1-5; 9 bases agree with TRBD1. The germline CDR1 and CDR2 sequences are LNHDA and SQIVND (reference sequence). The CDR3 is made up of 18 amino acids. V gave up 5 bases and J gave up 1 base; unmatched junction bases: 12. In DNA form, the CDR3 reads TGTGCCAGTAGTTTTTTCCCCGGACAGGGGCTAAGCAATCAGCCCCAGCATTTT. Residues: CASSFFPGQGLSNQPQHF.

The genes are TRBV7-8 and TRBJ2-3; possibly TRBD2 for D (6 bases). Germline V CDR1 and CDR2: SGHVS, FQNEAQ. V lost 5 bases to trimming and J lost 6 bases, with 18 bases between them. This CDR3 has 15 amino acids. CDR3 protein: CASSPWVRTTDTQYF. The CDR3 nucleotides are TGTGCCAGCAGCCCCTGGGTTCGGACTACTGATACGCAGTATTTT.

CDR3 in amino acids: CASSRTAMNTEAFF. The CDR3 region has the DNA TGTGCCAGCAGCAGGACGGCTATGAACACTGAAGCTTTCTTT. The chain joins TRBV9 to TRBJ1-1; no clear D gene. Trimming removed 4 bases from V and 0 bases from J, with 10 bases in between. Germline values: CDR1 SGDLS, CDR2 YYNGEE. The CDR3 has 14 amino acids.

The chain recombines TRBV27 with TRBJ1-1, with D unclear. The CDR3 length is 15 residues. Germline V gene data show CDR1 as MNHEY and CDR2 as SMNVEV (reference sequence). The ends were cut back, 6 bases at V and 4 bases at J, with 18 bases in the middle. CDR3 DNA: TGTGCCAGCAGAAAACGACCCTACGGAGGCACTGAAGCTTTCTTT. Amino acids: CASRKRPYGGTEAFF.

The chain uses TRBV7-9 and TRBJ2-7; maybe TRBD1 (5 bases). The CDR3 sequence is 14 residues long. In germline, CDR1 is SEHNR, CDR2 FQNEAQ (reference sequence). V was shortened by 1 base and J by 5 bases, with 12 bases between the two germline ends. The CDR3 DNA reads as TGTGCCAGCAGCTTAGGTAGGGGCGTCGACGAGCAGTACTTC. Translated: CASSLGRGVDEQYF.

The chain uses TRBV5-1 and TRBJ2-1; 8 bases match TRBD2. Germline CDR1 SGHRS, CDR2 YFSETQ. V shed 1 base and J 5 bases; nucleotides not matched to a gene: 8. This CDR3 comprises 16 residues. The CDR3 spells CASSLPGLAINNEQFF. The CDR3 coding sequence is TGCGCCAGCAGCTTGCCCGGACTAGCAATCAACAATGAGCAGTTCTTC. Variable domain in full (rest from reference TRBV5-1 and TRBJ2-1): KAGVTQTPRYLIKTRGQQVTLSCSPISGHRSVSWYQQTPGQGLQFLFEYFSETQRNKGNFPGRFSGRQFSNSRSEMNVSTLELGDSALYLCASSLPGLAINNEQFFGPGTRLTVL.

This rearrangement joins TRBV19 to TRBJ2-1; the D call may be TRBD1 or TRBD2 (7 bases each). The V and J ends lost 5 bases and 10 bases respectively, with 18 bases between them. The CDR3 spans 14 residues. Germline V gene lookup returns CDR1 LNHDA and CDR2 SQIVND (reference sequence). Here the CDR3 DNA reads TGTGCCAGTAGTCTTGGCAGGGGGGGAGGGGAGCAGTTCTTC. Amino acids: CASSLGRGGGEQFF.

A single count supports this clone. The rearrangement joins TRBV19 to TRBJ1-1; TRBD1 might be the D (5 bases). The CDR3 extends over 17 amino acids. Germline values: CDR1 LNHDA, CDR2 SQIVND (reference sequence). With 6 bases removed from V and 0 bases from J, the gap between germline ends came to 20 bases. This chain's CDR3 is CASSRGMGGSMNTEAFF. CDR3 coding DNA: TGTGCCAGTAGCCGGGGAATGGGGGGATCGATGAACACTGAAGCTTTCTTT. Together with reference TRBV19 and TRBJ1-1, the CDR3 gives the full variable domain: DGGITQSPKYLFRKEGQNVTLSCEQNLNHDAMYWYRQDPGQGLRLIYYSQIVNDFQKGDIAEGYSVSREKKESFPLTVTSAQKNPTAFYLCASSRGMGGSMNTEAFFGQGTRLTVV.

The chain has TRBV27 and TRBJ2-7; tentatively, D is TRBD1 or TRBD2 (5 bases each). CDR1 is MNHEY, CDR2 SMNVEV, per germline (reference sequence). Deletions cut 11 bases from V and 2 bases from J, with 13 bases between. The CDR3 runs to 12 residues. CDR3 DNA: TGTGCCTCCGGGGCGATACCCTACGAGCAGTACTTC. Translation: CASGAIPYEQYF.